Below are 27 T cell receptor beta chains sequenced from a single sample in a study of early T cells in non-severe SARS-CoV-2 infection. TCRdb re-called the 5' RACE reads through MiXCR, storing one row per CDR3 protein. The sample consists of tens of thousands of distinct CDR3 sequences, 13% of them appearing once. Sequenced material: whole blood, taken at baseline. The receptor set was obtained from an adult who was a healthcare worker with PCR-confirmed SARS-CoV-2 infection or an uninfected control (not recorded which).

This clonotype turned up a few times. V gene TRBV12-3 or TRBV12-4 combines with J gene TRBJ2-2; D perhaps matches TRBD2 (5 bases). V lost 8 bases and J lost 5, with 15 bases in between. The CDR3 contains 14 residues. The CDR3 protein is CASGYRDSTGELFF. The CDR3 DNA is TGTGCCAGCGGATACCGGGATTCGACCGGGGAGCTGTTTTTT.

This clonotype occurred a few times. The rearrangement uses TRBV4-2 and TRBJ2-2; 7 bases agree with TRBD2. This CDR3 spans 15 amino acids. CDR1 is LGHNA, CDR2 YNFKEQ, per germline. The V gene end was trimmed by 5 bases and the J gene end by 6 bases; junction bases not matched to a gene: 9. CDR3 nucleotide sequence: TGTGCCAGCAGCTCGGAGGGCGGGAGCGCCGGGGAGCTGTTTTTT. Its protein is CASSSEGGSAGELFF.

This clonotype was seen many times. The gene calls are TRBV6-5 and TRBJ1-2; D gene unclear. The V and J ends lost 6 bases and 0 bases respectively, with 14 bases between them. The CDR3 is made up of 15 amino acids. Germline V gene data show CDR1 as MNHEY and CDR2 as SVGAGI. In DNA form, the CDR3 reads TGTGCCAGCAGGGGCACCGACACAGCTAACTATGGCTACACCTTC. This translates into CASRGTDTANYGYTF.

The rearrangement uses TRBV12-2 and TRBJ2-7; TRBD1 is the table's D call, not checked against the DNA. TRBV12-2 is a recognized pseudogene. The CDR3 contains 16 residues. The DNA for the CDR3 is TGTGCAAGTCGCCCGGACCGACAGCCGTCACCCTACGAGCAGTACTTC. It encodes CASRPDRQPSPYEQYF.

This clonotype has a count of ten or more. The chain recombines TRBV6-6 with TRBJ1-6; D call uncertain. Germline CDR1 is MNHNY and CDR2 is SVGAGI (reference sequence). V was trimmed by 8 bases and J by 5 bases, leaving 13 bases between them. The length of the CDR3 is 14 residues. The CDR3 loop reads CASDPDANNSPLHF. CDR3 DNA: TGTGCCAGCGACCCCGACGCTAATAATTCACCCCTCCACTTT.

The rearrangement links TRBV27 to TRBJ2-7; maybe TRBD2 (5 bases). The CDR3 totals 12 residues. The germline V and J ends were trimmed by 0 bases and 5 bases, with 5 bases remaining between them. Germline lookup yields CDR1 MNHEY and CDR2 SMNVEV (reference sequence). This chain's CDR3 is CASSLSRDEQYF. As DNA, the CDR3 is TGTGCCAGCAGTTTATCGAGGGACGAGCAGTACTTC.

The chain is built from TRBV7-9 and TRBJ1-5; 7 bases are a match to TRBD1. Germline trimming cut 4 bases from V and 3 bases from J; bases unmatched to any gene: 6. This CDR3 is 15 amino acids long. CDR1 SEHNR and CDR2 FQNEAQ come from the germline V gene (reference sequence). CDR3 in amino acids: CASSSFDRDNQPQHF. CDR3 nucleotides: TGTGCCAGCAGCTCTTTCGACAGGGACAATCAGCCCCAGCATTTT.

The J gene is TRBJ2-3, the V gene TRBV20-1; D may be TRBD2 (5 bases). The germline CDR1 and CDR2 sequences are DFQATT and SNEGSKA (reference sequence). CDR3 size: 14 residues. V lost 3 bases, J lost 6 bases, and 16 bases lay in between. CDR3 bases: TGCAGTGCTAGGAGGAGGACTCCCGGGGATACGCAGTATTTT. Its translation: CSARRRTPGDTQYF.

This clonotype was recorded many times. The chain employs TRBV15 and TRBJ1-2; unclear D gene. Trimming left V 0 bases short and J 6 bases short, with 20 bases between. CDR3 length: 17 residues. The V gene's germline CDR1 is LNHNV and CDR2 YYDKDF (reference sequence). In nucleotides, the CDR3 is TGTGCCACCAGCAGAGATCCCCGCCCTGCGCCAGTTGATGGCTACACCTTC. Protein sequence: CATSRDPRPAPVDGYTF.

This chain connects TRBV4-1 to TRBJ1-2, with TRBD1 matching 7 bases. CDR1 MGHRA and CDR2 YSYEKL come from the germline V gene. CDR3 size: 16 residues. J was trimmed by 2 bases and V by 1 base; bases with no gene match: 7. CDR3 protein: CASSQGEGAWNYGYTF. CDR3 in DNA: TGCGCCAGCAGCCAAGGAGAGGGGGCGTGGAACTATGGCTACACCTTC.

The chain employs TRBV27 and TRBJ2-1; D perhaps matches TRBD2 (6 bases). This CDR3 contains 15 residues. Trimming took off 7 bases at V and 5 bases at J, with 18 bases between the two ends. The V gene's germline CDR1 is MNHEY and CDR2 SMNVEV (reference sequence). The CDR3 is CASKLNGRGNNEQFF. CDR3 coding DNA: TGTGCCAGCAAATTGAACGGGAGAGGAAACAATGAGCAGTTCTTC.

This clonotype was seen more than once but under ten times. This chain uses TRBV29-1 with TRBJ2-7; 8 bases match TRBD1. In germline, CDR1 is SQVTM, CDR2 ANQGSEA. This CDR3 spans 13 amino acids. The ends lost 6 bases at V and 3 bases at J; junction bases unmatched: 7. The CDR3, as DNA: TGCAGCGTGGGCTTCGGACAGGGCTACGAGCAGTACTTC. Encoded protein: CSVGFGQGYEQYF.

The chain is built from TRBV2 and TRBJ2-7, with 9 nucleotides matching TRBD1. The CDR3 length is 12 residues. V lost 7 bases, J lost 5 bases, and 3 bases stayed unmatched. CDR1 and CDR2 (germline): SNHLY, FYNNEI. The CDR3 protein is CASIRTGDEQYF. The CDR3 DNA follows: TGTGCCAGCATCAGGACAGGGGACGAGCAGTACTTC.

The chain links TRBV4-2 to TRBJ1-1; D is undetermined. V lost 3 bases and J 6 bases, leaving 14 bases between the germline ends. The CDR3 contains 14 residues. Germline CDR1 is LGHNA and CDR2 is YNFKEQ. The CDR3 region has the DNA TGTGCCAGCAGCCATTTAGGACGGGGTGCTGAAGCTTTCTTT. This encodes CASSHLGRGAEAFF.

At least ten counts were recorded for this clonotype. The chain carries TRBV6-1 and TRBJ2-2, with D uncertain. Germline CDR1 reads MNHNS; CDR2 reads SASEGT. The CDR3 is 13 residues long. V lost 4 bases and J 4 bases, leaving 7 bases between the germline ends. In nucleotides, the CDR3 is TGTGCCAGCAGTGCCATAAGCACCGGGGAGCTGTTTTTT. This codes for CASSAISTGELFF.

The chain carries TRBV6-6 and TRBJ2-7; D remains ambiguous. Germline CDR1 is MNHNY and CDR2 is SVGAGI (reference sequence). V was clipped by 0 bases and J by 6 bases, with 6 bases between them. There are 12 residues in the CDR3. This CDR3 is CASSYSGIEQYF. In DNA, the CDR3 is TGTGCCAGCAGTTACTCAGGGATCGAGCAGTACTTC.

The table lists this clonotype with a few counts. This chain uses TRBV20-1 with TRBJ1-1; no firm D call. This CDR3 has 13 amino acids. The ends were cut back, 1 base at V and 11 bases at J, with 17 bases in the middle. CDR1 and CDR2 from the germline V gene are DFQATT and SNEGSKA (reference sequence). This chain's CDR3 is CSARGRQTLSAFF. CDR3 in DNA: TGCAGTGCTAGAGGTCGGCAGACCCTTTCGGCTTTCTTT.

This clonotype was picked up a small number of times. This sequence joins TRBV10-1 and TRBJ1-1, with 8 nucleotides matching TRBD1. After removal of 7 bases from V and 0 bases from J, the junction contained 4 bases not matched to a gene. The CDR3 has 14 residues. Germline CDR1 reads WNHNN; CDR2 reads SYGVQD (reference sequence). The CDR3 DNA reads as TGCGCCAGCACAGACAGGGGAGTGAACACTGAAGCTTTCTTT. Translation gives CASTDRGVNTEAFF.

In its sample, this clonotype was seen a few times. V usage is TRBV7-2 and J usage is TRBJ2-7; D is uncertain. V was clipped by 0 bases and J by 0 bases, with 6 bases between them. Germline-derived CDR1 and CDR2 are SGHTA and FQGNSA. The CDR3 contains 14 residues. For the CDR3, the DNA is TGTGCCAGCAGCTTAGCGTGGGACTCCTACGAGCAGTACTTC. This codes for CASSLAWDSYEQYF.

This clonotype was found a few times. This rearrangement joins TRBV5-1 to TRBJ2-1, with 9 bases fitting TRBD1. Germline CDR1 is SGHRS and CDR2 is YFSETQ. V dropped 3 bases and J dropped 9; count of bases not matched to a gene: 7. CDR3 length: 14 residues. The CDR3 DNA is TGCGCCAGCAGCTCGGGACAGGGACTCGGTGAGCAGTTCTTC. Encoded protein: CASSSGQGLGEQFF.

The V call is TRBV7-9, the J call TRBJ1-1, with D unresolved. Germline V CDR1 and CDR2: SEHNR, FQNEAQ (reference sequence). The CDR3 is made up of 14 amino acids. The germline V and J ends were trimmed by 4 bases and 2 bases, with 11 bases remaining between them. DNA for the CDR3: TGTGCCAGCAGCTCCGGACGGGATAACACTGAAGCTTTCTTT. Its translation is CASSSGRDNTEAFF.

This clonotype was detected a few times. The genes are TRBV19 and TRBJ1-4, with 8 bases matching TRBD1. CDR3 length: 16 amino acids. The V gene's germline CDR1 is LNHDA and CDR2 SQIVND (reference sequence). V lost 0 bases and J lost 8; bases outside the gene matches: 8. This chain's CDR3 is CASSIDTGTGPEKLFF. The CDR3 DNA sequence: TGTGCCAGTAGTATAGATACGGGGACAGGACCAGAAAAACTGTTTTTT.

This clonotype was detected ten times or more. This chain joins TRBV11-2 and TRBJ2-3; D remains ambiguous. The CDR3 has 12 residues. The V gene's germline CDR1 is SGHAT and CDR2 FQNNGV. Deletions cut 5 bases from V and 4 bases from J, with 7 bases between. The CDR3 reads CASSPTPDTQYF. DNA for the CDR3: TGTGCCAGCAGCCCGACGCCAGATACGCAGTATTTT.

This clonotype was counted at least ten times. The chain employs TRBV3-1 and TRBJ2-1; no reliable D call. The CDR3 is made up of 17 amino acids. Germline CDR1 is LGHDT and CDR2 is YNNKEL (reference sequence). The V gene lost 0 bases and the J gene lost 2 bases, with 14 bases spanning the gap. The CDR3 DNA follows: TGTGCCAGCAGCCAAGATCTAGGCCAATCCCCCTACAATGAGCAGTTCTTC. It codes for CASSQDLGQSPYNEQFF.

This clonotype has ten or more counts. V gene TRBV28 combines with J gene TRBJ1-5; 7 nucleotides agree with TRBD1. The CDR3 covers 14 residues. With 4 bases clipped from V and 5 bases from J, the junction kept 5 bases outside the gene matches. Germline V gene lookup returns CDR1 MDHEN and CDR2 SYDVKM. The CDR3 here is CASSSLQGHQPQHF. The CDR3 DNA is TGTGCCAGCAGTTCCCTACAGGGGCATCAGCCCCAGCATTTT.

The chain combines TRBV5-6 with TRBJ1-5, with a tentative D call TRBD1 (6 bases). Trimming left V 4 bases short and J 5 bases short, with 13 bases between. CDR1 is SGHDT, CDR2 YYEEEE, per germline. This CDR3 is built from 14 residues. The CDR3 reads CASSLRTVYQPQHF. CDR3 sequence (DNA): TGTGCCAGCAGCCTAAGGACAGTATATCAGCCCCAGCATTTT.

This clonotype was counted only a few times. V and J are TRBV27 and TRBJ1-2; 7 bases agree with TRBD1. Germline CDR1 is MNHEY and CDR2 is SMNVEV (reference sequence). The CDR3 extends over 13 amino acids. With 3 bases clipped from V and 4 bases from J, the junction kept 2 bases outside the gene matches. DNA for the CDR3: TGTGCCAGCAGTTTGCAGGGGGTCTATGGCTACACCTTC. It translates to CASSLQGVYGYTF.